This TCR beta chain is from a study of early T cells in non-severe SARS-CoV-2 infection. Unique molecular identifiers (one per individual cDNA molecule) were attached. TCRdb ran MiXCR on the 5' RACE reads and lists one entry per CDR3 protein. The repertoire holds about 40,000 distinct CDR3 sequences, over 4% seen once, with 4.5% to 5.5% in the top ten. The CDR3 spans 15 residues. From germline, CDR1 is MNHEY and CDR2 SVGEGT. With V trimmed by 4 bases and J by 7 bases, 11 bases remained unmatched. The sample holds many counts of this clonotype. This chain connects TRBV6-2 or TRBV6-3 to TRBJ2-7, with 9 bases lining up with TRBD1. The sequenced material came from whole blood. The receptor was derived from an adult who was a healthcare worker with PCR-confirmed SARS-CoV-2 infection or an uninfected control (not recorded which). CDR3 amino acids: CASSSSGTGTGEQYF. CDR3 in DNA: TGTGCCAGCAGTTCCTCCGGGACAGGGACGGGGGAGCAGTACTTC.